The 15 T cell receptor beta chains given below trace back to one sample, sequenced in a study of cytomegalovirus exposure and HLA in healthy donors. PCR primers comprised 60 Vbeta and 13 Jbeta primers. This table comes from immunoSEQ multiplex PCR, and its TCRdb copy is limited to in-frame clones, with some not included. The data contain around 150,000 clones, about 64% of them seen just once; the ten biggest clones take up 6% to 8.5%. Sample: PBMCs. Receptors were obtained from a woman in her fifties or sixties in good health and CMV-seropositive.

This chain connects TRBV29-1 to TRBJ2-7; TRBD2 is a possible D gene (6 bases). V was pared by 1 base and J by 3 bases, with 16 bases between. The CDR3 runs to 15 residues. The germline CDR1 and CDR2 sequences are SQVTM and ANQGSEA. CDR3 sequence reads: CSVEGVRLGSYEQYF. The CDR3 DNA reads TGCAGCGTTGAAGGTGTGCGCCTCGGGAGCTACGAGCAGTACTTC.

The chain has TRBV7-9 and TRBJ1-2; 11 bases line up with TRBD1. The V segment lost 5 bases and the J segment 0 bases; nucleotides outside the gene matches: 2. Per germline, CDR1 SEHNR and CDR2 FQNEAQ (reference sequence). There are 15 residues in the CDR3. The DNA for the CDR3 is TGTGCCAGCAGCGTGGGACAGGGGGCTAACTATGGCTACACCTTC. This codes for CASSVGQGANYGYTF.

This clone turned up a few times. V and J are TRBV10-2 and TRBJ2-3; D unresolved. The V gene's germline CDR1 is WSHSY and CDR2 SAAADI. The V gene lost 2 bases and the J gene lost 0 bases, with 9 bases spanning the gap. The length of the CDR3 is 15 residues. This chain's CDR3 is CASSEGSLSTDTQYF. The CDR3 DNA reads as TGCGCCAGCAGTGAGGGTAGCCTCAGCACAGATACGCAGTATTTT.

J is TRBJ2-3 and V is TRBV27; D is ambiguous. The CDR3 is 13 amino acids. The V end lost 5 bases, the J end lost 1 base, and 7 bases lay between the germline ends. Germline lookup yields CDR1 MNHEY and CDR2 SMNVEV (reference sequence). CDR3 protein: CASSGQGTDTQYF. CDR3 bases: TGTGCCAGCAGTGGGCAGGGCACAGATACGCAGTATTTT.

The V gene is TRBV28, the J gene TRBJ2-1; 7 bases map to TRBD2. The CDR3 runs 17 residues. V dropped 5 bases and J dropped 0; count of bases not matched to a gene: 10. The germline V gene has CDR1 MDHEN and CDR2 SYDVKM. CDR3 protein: CASSPHPAGSSYNEQFF. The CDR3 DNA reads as TGTGCCAGCAGTCCCCACCCAGCGGGGAGCTCCTACAATGAGCAGTTCTTC.

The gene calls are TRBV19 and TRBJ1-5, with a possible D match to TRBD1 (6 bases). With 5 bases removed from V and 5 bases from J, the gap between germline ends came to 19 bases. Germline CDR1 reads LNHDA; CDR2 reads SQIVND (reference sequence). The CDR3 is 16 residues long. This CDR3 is CASSLRQDIPHQPQHF. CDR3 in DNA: TGTGCCAGTAGTCTGAGACAGGATATTCCCCATCAGCCCCAGCATTTT.

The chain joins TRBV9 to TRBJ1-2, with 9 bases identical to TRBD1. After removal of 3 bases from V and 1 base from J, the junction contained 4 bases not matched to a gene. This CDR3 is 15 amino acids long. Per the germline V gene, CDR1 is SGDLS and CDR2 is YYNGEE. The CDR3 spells CASSGTGGSNYGYTF. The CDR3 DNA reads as TGTGCCAGCAGCGGAACAGGGGGCAGTAACTATGGCTACACCTTC. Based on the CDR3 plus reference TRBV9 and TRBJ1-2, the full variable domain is DSGVTQTPKHLITATGQRVTLRCSPRSGDLSVYWYQQSLDQGLQFLIQYYNGEERAKGNILERFSAQQFPDLHSELNLSSLELGDSALYFCASSGTGGSNYGYTFGSGTRLTVV.

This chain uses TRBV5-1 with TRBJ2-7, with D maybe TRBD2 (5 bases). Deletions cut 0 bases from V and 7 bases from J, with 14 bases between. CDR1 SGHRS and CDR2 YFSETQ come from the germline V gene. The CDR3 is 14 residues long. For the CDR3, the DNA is TGCGCCAGCAGCTTGGTGGAGGCGGCCGGGGAGCAGTACTTC. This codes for CASSLVEAAGEQYF.

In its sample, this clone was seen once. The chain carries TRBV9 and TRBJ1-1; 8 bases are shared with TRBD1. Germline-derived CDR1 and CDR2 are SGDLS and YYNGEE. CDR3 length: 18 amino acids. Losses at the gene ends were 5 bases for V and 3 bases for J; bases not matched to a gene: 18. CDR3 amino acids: CASSRRGQGAMGDTEAFF. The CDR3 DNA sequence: TGTGCCAGCAGTCGTAGAGGGCAGGGGGCAATGGGGGACACTGAAGCTTTCTTT.

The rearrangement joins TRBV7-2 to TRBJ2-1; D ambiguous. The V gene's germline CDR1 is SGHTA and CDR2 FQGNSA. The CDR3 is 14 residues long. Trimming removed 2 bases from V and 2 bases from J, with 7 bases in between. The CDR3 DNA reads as TGTGCCAGCAGCTTACCGGTGGCCTACAATGAGCAGTTCTTC. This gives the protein CASSLPVAYNEQFF.

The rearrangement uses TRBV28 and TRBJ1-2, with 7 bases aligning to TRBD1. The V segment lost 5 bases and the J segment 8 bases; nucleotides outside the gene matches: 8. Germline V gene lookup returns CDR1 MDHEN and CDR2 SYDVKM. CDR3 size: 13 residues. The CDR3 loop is CASSEGAGGGYTF. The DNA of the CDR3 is TGTGCCAGCAGTGAGGGGGCGGGGGGGGGCTACACCTTC.

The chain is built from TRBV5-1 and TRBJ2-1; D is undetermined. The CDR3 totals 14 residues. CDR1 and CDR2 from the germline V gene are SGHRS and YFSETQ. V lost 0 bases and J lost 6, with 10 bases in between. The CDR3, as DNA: TGCGCCAGCAGCTTGGGGCAGGCGATCAATGAGCAGTTCTTC. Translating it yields CASSLGQAINEQFF. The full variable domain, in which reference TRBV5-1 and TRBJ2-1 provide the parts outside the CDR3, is KAGVTQTPRYLIKTRGQQVTLSCSPISGHRSVSWYQQTPGQGLQFLFEYFSETQRNKGNFPGRFSGRQFSNSRSEMNVSTLELGDSALYLCASSLGQAINEQFFGPGTRLTVL.

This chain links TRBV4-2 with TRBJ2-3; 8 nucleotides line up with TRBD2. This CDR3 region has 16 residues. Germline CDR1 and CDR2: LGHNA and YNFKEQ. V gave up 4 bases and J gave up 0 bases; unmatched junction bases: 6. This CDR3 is CASSPLRGGSTDTQYF. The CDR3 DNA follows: TGTGCCAGCAGCCCACTTCGGGGGGGTAGCACAGATACGCAGTATTTT.

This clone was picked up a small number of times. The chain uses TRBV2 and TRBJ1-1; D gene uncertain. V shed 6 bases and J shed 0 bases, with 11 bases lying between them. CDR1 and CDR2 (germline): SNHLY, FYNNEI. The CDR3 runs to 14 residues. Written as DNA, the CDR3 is TGTGCCAGCAGCCGGACTGTAATGAACACTGAAGCTTTCTTT. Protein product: CASSRTVMNTEAFF.

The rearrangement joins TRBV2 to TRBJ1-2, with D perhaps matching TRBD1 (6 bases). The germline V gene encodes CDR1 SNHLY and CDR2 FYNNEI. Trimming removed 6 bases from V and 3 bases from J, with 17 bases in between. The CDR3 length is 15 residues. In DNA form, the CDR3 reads TGTGCCAGCAGACGCCTGGCACAGGGCGACTATGGCTACACCTTC. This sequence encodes CASRRLAQGDYGYTF.